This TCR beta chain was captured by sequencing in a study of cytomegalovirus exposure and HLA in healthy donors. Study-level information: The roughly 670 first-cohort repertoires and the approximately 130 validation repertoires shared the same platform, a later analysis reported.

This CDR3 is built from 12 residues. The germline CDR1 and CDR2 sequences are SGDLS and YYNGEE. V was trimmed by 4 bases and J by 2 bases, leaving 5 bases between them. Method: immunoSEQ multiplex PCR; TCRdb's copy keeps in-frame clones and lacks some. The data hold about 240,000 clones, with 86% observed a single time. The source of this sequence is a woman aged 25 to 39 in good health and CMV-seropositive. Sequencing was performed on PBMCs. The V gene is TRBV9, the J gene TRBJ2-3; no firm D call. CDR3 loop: CASSPNTDTQYF. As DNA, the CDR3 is TGTGCCAGCAGCCCCAACACAGATACGCAGTATTTT.